The present entry profiles one T cell receptor beta chain with its context. A second about 6 to 12 cycle PCR used barcoded and J-beta primers. Each CDR3 protein is one row after TCRdb ran MiXCR on the 5' RACE reads. The sample yields around 800,000 distinct CDR3 sequences, approximately 59% seen once. V lost 4 bases to trimming and J lost 8 bases, with 14 bases between them. The CDR3 sequence is 13 residues long. Germline V lookup: CDR1 SQVTM, CDR2 ANQGSEA. The sample comes from a study of blood T cells in healthy people across ages. The receptor was isolated from a man aged 30 to 39 in good health. Sequenced input: blood. V usage is TRBV29-1 and J usage is TRBJ1-4; weak D call: TRBD1 (5 bases). This chain's CDR3 is CSVVLGEGEKLFF. The CDR3 DNA reads as TGCAGCGTTGTACTAGGGGAAGGGGAAAAACTGTTTTTT.